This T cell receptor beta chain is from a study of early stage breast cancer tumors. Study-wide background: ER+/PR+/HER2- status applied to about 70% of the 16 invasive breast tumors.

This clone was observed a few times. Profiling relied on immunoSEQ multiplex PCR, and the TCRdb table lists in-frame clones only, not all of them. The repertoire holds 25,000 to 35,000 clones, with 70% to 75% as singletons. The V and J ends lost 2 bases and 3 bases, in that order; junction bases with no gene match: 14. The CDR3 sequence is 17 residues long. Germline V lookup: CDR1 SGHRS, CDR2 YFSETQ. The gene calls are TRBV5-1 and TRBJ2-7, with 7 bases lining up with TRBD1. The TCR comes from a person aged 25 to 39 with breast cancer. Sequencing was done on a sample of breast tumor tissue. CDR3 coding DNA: TGCGCCAGCAGCTTTGGACCGACAGGGAGTGGAGACTACGAGCAGTACTTC. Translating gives CASSFGPTGSGDYEQYF.